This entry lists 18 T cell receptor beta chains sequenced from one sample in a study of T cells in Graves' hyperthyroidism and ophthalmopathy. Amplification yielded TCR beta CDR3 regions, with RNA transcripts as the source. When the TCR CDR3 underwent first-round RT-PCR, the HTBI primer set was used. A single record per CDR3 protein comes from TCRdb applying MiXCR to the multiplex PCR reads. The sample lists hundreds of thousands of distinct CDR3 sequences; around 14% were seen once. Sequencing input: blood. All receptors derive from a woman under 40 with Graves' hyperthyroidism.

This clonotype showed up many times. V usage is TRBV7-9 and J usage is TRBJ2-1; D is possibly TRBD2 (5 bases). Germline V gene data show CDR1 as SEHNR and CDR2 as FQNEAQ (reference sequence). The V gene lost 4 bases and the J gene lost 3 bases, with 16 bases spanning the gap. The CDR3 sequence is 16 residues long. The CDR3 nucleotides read TGTGCCAGCAGCTCAAGCCGGGATAACAACTACAATGAGCAGTTCTTC. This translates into CASSSSRDNNYNEQFF.

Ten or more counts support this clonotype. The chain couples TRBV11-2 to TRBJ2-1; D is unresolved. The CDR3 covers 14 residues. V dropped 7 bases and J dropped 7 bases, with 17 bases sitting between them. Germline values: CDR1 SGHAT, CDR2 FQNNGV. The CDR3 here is CASTLLGGANEQFF. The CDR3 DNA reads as TGTGCCAGCACCCTGTTGGGCGGTGCTAATGAGCAGTTCTTC.

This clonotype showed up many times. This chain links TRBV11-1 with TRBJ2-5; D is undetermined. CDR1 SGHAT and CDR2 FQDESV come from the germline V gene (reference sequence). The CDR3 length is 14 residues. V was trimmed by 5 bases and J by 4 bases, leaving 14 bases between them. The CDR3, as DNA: TGTGCCAGCAGCCCCTCCGGCTTGCTAGAGACCCAGTACTTC. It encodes CASSPSGLLETQYF. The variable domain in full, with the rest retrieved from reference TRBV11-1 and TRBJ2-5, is EAEVAQSPRYKITEKSQAVAFWCDPISGHATLYWYRQILGQGPELLVQFQDESVVDDSQLPKDRFSAERLKGVDSTLKIQPAELGDSAMYLCASSPSGLLETQYFGPGTRLLVL.

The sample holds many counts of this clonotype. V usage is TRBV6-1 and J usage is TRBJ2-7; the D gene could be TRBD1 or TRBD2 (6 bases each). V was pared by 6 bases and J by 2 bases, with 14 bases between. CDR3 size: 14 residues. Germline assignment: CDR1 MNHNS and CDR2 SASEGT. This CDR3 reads CASSRGRVAYEQYF. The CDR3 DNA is TGTGCCAGCAGCCGGGGGCGGGTTGCCTACGAGCAGTACTTC.

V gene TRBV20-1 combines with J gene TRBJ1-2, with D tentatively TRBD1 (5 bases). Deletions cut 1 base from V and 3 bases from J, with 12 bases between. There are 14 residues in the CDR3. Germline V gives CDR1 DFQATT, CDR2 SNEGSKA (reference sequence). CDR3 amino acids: CSARGGGADYGYTF. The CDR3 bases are TGCAGTGCTAGAGGGGGAGGGGCGGACTATGGCTACACCTTC.

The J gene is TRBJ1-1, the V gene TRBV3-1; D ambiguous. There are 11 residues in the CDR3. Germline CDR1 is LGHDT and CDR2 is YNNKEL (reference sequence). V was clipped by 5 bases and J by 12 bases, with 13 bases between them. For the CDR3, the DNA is TGTGCCAGCAGCTTGGCCCGGTGGACTTTCTTT. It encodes CASSLARWTFF.

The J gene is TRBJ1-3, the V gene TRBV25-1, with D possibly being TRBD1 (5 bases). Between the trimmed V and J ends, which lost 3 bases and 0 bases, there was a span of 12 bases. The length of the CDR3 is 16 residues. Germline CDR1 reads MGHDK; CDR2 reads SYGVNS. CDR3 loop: CASSEPGTGSGNTIYF. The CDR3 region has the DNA TGTGCCAGCAGTGAGCCTGGGACGGGCTCTGGAAACACCATATATTTT.

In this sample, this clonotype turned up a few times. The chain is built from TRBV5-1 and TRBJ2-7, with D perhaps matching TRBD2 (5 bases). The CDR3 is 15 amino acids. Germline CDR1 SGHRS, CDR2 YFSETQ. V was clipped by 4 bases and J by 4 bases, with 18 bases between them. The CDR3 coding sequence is TGCGCCAGCAGCGGAAGCGGAGTGGGTTTTTACGAGCAGTACTTC. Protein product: CASSGSGVGFYEQYF.

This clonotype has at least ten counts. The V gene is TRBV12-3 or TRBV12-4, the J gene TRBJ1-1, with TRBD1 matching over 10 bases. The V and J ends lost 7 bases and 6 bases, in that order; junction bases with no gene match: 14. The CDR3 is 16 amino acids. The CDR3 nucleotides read TGTGCCAGCAACATGAACAGGGACAGGGGTAGGGCTGAAGCTTTCTTT. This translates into CASNMNRDRGRAEAFF.

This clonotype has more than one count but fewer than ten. In DNA, the CDR3 is TGCGCCAGCAGCATTACCCAGGGACCCTATGGCTACACCTTC. This sequence encodes CASSITQGPYGYTF. The chain is built from TRBV10-1 and TRBJ1-2; possible D gene TRBD1, 5 bases. This CDR3 has 14 amino acids. Germline V gene data show CDR1 as WNHNN and CDR2 as SYGVQD (reference sequence). The V end lost 6 bases, the J end lost 4 bases, and 15 bases lay between the germline ends.

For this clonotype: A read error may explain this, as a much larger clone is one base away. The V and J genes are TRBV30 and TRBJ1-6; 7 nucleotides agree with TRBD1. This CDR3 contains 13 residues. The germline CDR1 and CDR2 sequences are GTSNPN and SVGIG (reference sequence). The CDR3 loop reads CTWRGQNNSPLHF. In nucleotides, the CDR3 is TGTACCTGGAGGGGACAGAATAATTCACCCCTCCACTTT. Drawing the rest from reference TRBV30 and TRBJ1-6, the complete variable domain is SQTIHQWPATLVQPVGSPLSLECTVEGTSNPNLYWYRQAAGRGLQLLFYSVGIGQISSEVPQNLSASRPQDRQFILSSKKLLLSDSGFYLCTWRGQNNSPLHFGNGTRLTVT.

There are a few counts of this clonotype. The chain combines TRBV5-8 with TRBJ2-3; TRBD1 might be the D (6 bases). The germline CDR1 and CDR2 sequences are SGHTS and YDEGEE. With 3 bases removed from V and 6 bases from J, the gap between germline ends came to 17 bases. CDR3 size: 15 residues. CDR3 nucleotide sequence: TGTGCCAGCAGCTGGAGGAGGACAGAAGGGGATACGCAGTATTTT. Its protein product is CASSWRRTEGDTQYF.

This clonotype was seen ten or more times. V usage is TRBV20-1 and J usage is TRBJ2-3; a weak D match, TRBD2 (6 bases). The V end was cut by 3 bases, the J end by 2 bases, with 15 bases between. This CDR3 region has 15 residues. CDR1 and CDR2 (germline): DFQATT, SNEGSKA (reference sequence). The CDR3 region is CSASPGVGDTDTQYF. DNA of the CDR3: TGCAGTGCTAGTCCGGGAGTGGGTGACACAGATACGCAGTATTTT.

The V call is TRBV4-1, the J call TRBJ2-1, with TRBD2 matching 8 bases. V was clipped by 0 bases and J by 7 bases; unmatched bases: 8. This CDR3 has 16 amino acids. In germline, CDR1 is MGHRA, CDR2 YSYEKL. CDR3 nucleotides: TGCGCCAGCAGCCAAGATTTTCCACTAGCGGATAATGAGCAGTTCTTC. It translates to CASSQDFPLADNEQFF.

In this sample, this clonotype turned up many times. Here the CDR3 reads CASSFEIVEQFF. The CDR3 DNA follows: TGTGCCAGCAGTTTCGAGATAGTTGAGCAGTTCTTC. The gene calls are TRBV12-3 or TRBV12-4 and TRBJ2-1; D remains unclear. This CDR3 comprises 12 residues. V was trimmed by 3 bases and J by 9 bases, leaving 9 bases between them.

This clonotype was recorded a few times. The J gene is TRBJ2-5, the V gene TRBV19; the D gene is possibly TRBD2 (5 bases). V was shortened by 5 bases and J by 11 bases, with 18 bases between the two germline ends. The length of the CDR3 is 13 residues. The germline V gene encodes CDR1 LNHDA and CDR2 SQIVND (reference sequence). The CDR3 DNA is TGTGCCAGTAGTTTCGGAACGGAGGCGTATCAGTACTTC. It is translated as CASSFGTEAYQYF.

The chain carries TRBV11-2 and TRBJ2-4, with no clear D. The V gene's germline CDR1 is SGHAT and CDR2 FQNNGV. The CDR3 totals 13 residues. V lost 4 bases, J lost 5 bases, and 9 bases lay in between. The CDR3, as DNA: TGTGCCAGCAGCTCCGCTCCCCAAAACATTCAGTACTTC. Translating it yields CASSSAPQNIQYF.

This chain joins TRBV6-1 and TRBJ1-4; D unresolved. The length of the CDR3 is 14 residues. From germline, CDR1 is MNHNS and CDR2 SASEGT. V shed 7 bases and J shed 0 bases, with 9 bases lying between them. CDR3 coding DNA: TGTGCCAGCACCTTATCTGCAACTAATGAAAAACTGTTTTTT. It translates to CASTLSATNEKLFF.